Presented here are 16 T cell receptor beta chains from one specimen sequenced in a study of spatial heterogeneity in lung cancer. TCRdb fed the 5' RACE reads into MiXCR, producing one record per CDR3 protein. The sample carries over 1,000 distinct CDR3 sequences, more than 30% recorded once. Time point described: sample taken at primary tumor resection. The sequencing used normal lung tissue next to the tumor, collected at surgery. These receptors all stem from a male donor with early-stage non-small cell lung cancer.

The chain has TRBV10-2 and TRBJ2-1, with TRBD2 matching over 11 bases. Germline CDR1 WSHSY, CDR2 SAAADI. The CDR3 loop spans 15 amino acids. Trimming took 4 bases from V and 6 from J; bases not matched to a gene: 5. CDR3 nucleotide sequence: TGCGCCAGCAGTGCTAGCGGGGGGTACACCAATGAGCAGTTCTTC. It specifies CASSASGGYTNEQFF.

The CDR3 nucleotides are TGTGCCAGCAGTCGCACCGGAGCAACTAATGAAAAACTGTTTTTT. Translating gives CASSRTGATNEKLFF. The chain has TRBV6-6 and TRBJ1-4; no clear D. Germline loops: CDR1 MNHNY, CDR2 SVGAGI (reference sequence). The CDR3 is made up of 15 amino acids. Between the trimmed V and J ends, which lost 5 bases and 0 bases, there was a span of 10 bases.

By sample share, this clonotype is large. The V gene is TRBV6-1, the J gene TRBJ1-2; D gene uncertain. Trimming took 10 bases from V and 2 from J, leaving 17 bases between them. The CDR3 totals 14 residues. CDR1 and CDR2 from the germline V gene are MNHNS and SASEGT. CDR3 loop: CATTERSGNYGYTF. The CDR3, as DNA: TGTGCCACCACGGAAAGGAGCGGGAACTATGGCTACACCTTC.

The CDR3 DNA reads TGTGCCAGCAGCCCACGGTCCGGGACGGCGCCCGATGGCTACACCTTC. It specifies CASSPRSGTAPDGYTF. The chain links TRBV27 to TRBJ1-2, with D perhaps matching TRBD1 (5 bases). V lost 6 bases to trimming and J lost 6 bases, with 23 bases between them. Germline values: CDR1 MNHEY, CDR2 SMNVEV (reference sequence). This CDR3 has 16 amino acids.

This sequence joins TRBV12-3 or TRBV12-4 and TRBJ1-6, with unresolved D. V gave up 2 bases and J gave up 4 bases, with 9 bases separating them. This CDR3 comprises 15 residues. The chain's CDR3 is CASSLQVSYNSPLHF. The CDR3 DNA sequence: TGTGCCAGCAGTTTACAGGTTTCTTATAATTCACCCCTCCACTTT.

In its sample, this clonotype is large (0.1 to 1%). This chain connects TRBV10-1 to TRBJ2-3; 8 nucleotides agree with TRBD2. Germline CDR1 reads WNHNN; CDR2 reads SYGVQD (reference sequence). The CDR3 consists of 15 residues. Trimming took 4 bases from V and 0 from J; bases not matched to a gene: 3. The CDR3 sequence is CASSVAGTSTDTQYF. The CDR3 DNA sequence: TGCGCCAGCAGTGTAGCGGGGACTAGCACAGATACGCAGTATTTT.

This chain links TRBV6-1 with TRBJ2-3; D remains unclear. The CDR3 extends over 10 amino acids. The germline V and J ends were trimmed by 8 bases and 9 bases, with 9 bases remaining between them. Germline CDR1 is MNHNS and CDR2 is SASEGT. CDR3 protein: CASSQDTQYF. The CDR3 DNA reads TGTGCCAGCTCCCAAGACACGCAGTATTTT.

The CDR3 loop is CASGLVFTARSGSNQPQHF. CDR3 bases: TGTGCTAGTGGTTTGGTATTTACTGCGCGATCTGGGAGCAATCAGCCCCAGCATTTT. The V call is TRBV12-5, the J call TRBJ1-5; D remains unclear. The CDR3 is 19 residues long. V gave up 0 bases and J gave up 1 base, with 19 bases separating them. Germline V gives CDR1 LGHNT, CDR2 FRNRAP.

The CDR3: CASSTTGQGLTGELFF. The DNA of the CDR3 is TGTGCCAGCAGCACCACGGGACAGGGATTAACCGGGGAGCTGTTTTTT. This chain connects TRBV5-6 to TRBJ2-2, with 9 bases fitting TRBD1. This CDR3 comprises 16 residues. The J segment lost 5 bases and the V segment lost 4 bases, leaving 9 bases of the junction unmatched. CDR1 and CDR2 from the germline V gene are SGHDT and YYEEEE.

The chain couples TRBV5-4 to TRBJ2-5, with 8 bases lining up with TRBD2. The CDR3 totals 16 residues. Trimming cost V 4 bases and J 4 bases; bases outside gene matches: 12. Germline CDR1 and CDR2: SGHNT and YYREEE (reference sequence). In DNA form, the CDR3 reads TGTGCCAGCAGCCAGGAGGGCTGGGCGGGGGGAGAGACCCAGTACTTC. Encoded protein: CASSQEGWAGGETQYF.

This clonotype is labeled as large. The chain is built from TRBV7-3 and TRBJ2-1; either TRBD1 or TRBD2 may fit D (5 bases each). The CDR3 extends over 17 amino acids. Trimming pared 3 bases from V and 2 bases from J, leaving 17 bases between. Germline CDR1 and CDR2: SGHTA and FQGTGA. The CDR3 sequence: CASSFEVPGPPYNEQFF. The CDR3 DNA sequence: TGTGCCAGCAGCTTCGAAGTGCCGGGACCTCCCTACAATGAGCAGTTCTTC.

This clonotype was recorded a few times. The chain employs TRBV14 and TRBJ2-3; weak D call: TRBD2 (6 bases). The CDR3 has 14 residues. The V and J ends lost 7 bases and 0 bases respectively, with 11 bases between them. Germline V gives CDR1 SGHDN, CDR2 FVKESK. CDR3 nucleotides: TGTGCCAGCAAGCCCGGGACTAGCACAGATACGCAGTATTTT. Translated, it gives CASKPGTSTDTQYF.

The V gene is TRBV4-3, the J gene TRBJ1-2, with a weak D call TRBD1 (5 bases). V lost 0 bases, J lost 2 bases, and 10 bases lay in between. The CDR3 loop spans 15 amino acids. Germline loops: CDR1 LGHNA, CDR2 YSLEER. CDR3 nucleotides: TGCGCCAGCAGCCAAGATATGGCAGGGAACTATGGCTACACCTTC. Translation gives CASSQDMAGNYGYTF.

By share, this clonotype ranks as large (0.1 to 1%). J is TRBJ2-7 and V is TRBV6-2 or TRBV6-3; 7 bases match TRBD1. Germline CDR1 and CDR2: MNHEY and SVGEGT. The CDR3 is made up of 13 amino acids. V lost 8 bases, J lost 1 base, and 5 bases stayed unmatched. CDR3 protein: CASHLTGSYEQYF. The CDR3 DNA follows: TGTGCCAGCCATTTGACAGGGTCCTACGAGCAGTACTTC.

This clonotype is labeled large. CDR3 sequence: CASSPFQSTDTQYF. Here the CDR3 DNA reads TGTGCCAGCTCACCATTCCAGAGCACAGATACGCAGTATTTT. This sequence joins TRBV18 and TRBJ2-3; D not resolved. The V gene lost 2 bases and the J gene lost 0 bases, with 6 bases spanning the gap. The CDR3 has 14 residues. Germline CDR1 and CDR2: KGHSH and LQKENI. Complete variable domain (other parts from reference TRBV18 and TRBJ2-3): NAGVMQNPRHLVRRRGQEARLRCSPMKGHSHVYWYRQLPEEGLKFMVYLQKENIIDESGMPKERFSAEFPKEGPSILRIQQVVRGDSAAYFCASSPFQSTDTQYFGPGTRLTVL.

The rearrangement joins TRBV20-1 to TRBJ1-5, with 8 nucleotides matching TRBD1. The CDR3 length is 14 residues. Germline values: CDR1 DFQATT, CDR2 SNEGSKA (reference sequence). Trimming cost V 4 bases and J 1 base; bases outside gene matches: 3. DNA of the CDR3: TGCAGTGCTACAGGGGGCTGGAGCAATCAGCCCCAGCATTTT. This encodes CSATGGWSNQPQHF.